This T cell receptor (beta chain) was captured by sequencing in a study of blood T cell repertoires in COVID-19. Across the whole study: The analysed material was cDNA or gDNA that came from T cells, B-cell-depleted T cells, or PBMCs.

The CDR3 runs to 16 residues. V lost 4 bases and J lost 4; bases outside the gene matches: 8. CDR1 is SGHRS, CDR2 YFSETQ, per germline. Per the original methods: Cell counts per sample came from amplifying reference gene primers. Data came from immunoSEQ multiplex PCR; TCRdb stores just in-frame clones and leaves some out. That table supplies the V and J calls and clone size; D and trimming were determined from the DNA. This table has 100,000 to 150,000 clones, roughly 86% appearing once. Sequenced: peripheral blood. The receptor was derived from a woman between 70 and 85 years old with COVID-19, enrolled during active disease. The gene calls are TRBV5-1 and TRBJ2-3; TRBD1 aligns across 11 bases. The CDR3 here is CASSLGTGGGPDTQYF. The CDR3 DNA is TGCGCCAGCAGCCTCGGGACAGGGGGAGGGCCAGATACGCAGTATTTT.